This section outlines one T cell receptor (beta chain) sequence together with its context. Its cognate antigen is unknown. The protocol was immunoSEQ multiplex PCR, while the TCRdb copy is restricted to in-frame clones and leaves out a portion. The sample includes roughly 150,000 clones, 80% to 95% of them seen just once. These data belong to a study of T cell responses to AZD1222 COVID-19 vaccine. Study results and limitations: Breadth and depth of Spike-specific TCRs rose after two AZD1222 doses. None of the repertoires were sampled until the peak T cell response had passed. Epitopes outside B.1.351 and B.1.1.7 mutated regions reportedly drew nearly half of spike TCRs. There were vaccine-associated CD4 TCRs across spike, dominant at 160-218 and 743-854.

Germline V gene data show CDR1 as SGHNT and CDR2 as YYREEE (reference sequence). The CDR3 consists of 14 residues. Between the trimmed V and J ends, which lost 0 bases and 5 bases, there was a span of 11 bases. The V gene is TRBV5-4, the J gene TRBJ1-1; no clear D gene. This receptor was obtained from an adult in good health. The source was peripheral blood, collected on day 0 of AZD1222 vaccination. CDR3 sequence: CASSLASQRTEAFF. Here the CDR3 DNA reads TGTGCCAGCAGCTTGGCCTCCCAGAGGACTGAAGCTTTCTTT.